These 15 T cell receptor beta chains came from one sample sequenced in a study of beta chain features in type 1 diabetes. Study-wide findings and caveats: All four CD4+ subsets from Type 1 diabetes patients carried moderately but significantly shorter TCRB CDR3s.

The antigens of these receptors remain unknown. Isolated RNA was reverse transcribed in full, so expressed TCRB transcripts were sequenced. TCRdb's table, derived via immunoSEQ multiplex PCR, lists solely in-frame clones and lacks some. The sample holds 50,000 to 55,000 clones; around 60% are singletons and the top ten take under 0.3%. Sequenced sample: stem cell memory CD4+ T cells from blood. Receptors were obtained from a woman in her twenties or thirties with type 1 diabetes.

The chain couples TRBV6-5 to TRBJ2-2, with unresolved D. V shed 4 bases and J shed 1 base, with 4 bases lying between them. The germline V gene has CDR1 MNHEY and CDR2 SVGAGI. CDR3 length: 13 residues. CDR3 nucleotides: TGTGCCAGCAGTTCCCAGAACACCGGGGAGCTGTTTTTT. It yields the protein CASSSQNTGELFF.

This clone has only a few counts. The chain has TRBV9 and TRBJ2-7; D uncertain. The V gene's germline CDR1 is SGDLS and CDR2 YYNGEE. The CDR3 contains 16 residues. The V end was cut by 1 base, the J end by 3 bases, with 17 bases between. CDR3 sequence reads: CASSVLHESPIYEQYF. The CDR3 coding sequence is TGTGCCAGCAGCGTACTCCATGAGTCTCCCATCTACGAGCAGTACTTC. Full variable domain (rest looked up from reference TRBV9 and TRBJ2-7): DSGVTQTPKHLITATGQRVTLRCSPRSGDLSVYWYQQSLDQGLQFLIQYYNGEERAKGNILERFSAQQFPDLHSELNLSSLELGDSALYFCASSVLHESPIYEQYFGPGTRLTVT.

This clone was seen just once. The chain employs TRBV19 and TRBJ1-4; a possible D gene is TRBD1 (5 bases). This CDR3 contains 16 residues. The germline CDR1 and CDR2 sequences are LNHDA and SQIVND (reference sequence). V was trimmed by 3 bases and J by 4 bases, leaving 15 bases between them. The CDR3 is CASSIWSGGDNEKLFF. The CDR3 nucleotides read TGTGCCAGTAGTATCTGGTCTGGAGGGGATAATGAAAAACTGTTTTTT.

This rearrangement joins TRBV18 to TRBJ2-1; 8 nucleotides align to TRBD2. From germline, CDR1 is KGHSH and CDR2 LQKENI. V dropped 3 bases and J dropped 0; count of bases not matched to a gene: 1. This CDR3 is 15 amino acids long. In DNA form, the CDR3 reads TGTGCCAGCTCACCCAGCGGGAGCTCCTACAATGAGCAGTTCTTC. It codes for CASSPSGSSYNEQFF.

The J gene is TRBJ1-2, the V gene TRBV20-1, with a weak D call TRBD1 (5 bases). The CDR3 sequence is 11 residues long. Looked up from germline, CDR1 is DFQATT and CDR2 is SNEGSKA (reference sequence). The CDR3 protein is CGGTANYGYTF. For the CDR3, the DNA is TGCGGAGGGACGGCGAACTATGGCTACACCTTC.

This clone came up a few times. This chain uses TRBV2 with TRBJ1-5; maybe TRBD1 (5 bases). Per germline, CDR1 SNHLY and CDR2 FYNNEI. The V end lost 6 bases, the J end lost 0 bases, and 12 bases lay between the germline ends. The CDR3 consists of 15 residues. In nucleotides, the CDR3 is TGTGCCAGCAGAGAGACAGTATATAGCAATCAGCCCCAGCATTTT. Residues: CASRETVYSNQPQHF. The whole variable domain, remainder taken from reference TRBV2 and TRBJ1-5, is EPEVTQTPSHQVTQMGQEVILRCVPISNHLYFYWYRQILGQKVEFLVSFYNNEISEKSEIFDDQFSVERPDGSNFTLKIRSTKLEDSAMYFCASRETVYSNQPQHFGDGTRLSIL.

This clone was seen a few times. The chain is built from TRBV29-1 and TRBJ2-7; 10 nucleotides line up with TRBD1. Per germline, CDR1 SQVTM and CDR2 ANQGSEA. The CDR3 totals 14 residues. Unmatched junction bases numbered 11, after V lost 6 bases and J lost 6 bases. The CDR3 region has the DNA TGCAGCGTCAAACAGACAGGGGGCCTACCCGAGCAGTACTTC. Protein: CSVKQTGGLPEQYF.

Only a few counts were recorded for this clone. This rearrangement joins TRBV28 to TRBJ2-7; 9 nucleotides match TRBD2. V trimming: 10 bases; J trimming: 3 bases; junction bases outside the gene matches: 16. Per the germline V gene, CDR1 is MDHEN and CDR2 is SYDVKM. This CDR3 comprises 16 residues. CDR3 nucleotides: TGTGCCACGCACCCAGAACCGGGACTAGCAGACTACGAGCAGTACTTC. Its translation is CATHPEPGLADYEQYF.

CDR3 loop: CASRRGQGGWNQPQHF. CDR3 in DNA: TGTGCCAGCAGGAGAGGACAGGGGGGCTGGAATCAGCCCCAGCATTTT. This chain links TRBV6-6 with TRBJ1-5; 10 bases align to TRBD1. The CDR3 loop spans 16 amino acids. J was trimmed by 4 bases and V by 6 bases; bases with no gene match: 9. The V gene's germline CDR1 is MNHNY and CDR2 SVGAGI (reference sequence).

The chain couples TRBV29-1 to TRBJ1-1; no definite D call. Germline CDR1 reads SQVTM; CDR2 reads ANQGSEA. This CDR3 comprises 12 residues. Between the trimmed V and J ends, which lost 7 bases and 0 bases, there was a span of 9 bases. The CDR3 nucleotides are TGCAGCGGTGTCTACTTGAACACTGAAGCTTTCTTT. Protein: CSGVYLNTEAFF.

The V gene is TRBV5-1, the J gene TRBJ1-1, with 8 bases matching TRBD1. Germline CDR1 reads SGHRS; CDR2 reads YFSETQ. This CDR3 spans 15 amino acids. J gave up 4 bases and V 0 bases, and 5 bases lay outside the gene matches. CDR3 sequence (DNA): TGCGCCAGCAGCTTGGGTACCACAGGGGGCACTGAAGCTTTCTTT. Amino acid sequence: CASSLGTTGGTEAFF.

This chain connects TRBV18 to TRBJ2-2; TRBD2 might be the D (5 bases). The CDR3 loop spans 15 amino acids. V gave up 3 bases and J gave up 3 bases, with 11 bases separating them. The germline CDR1 and CDR2 sequences are KGHSH and LQKENI. CDR3 DNA sequence: TGTGCCAGCTCACCGAACGGAGCGGACACCGGGGAGCTGTTTTTT. This codes for CASSPNGADTGELFF.

The gene calls are TRBV11-3 and TRBJ2-7; 10 bases match TRBD1. The CDR3 totals 15 residues. Germline V gene data show CDR1 as SGHNT and CDR2 as YENEEA. V dropped 4 bases and J dropped 3; count of bases not matched to a gene: 6. CDR3 DNA sequence: TGTGCCAGCAGCTCCGGACAGGGGGGAAACTACGAGCAGTACTTC. Translation: CASSSGQGGNYEQYF.

In nucleotides, the CDR3 is TGTGCCAGCAGCTTGGACAGGGGGCCCTATGGCTACACCTTC. Residues: CASSLDRGPYGYTF. This sequence joins TRBV5-4 and TRBJ1-2; 9 positions match TRBD1. This CDR3 has 14 amino acids. Looked up from germline, CDR1 is SGHNT and CDR2 is YYREEE (reference sequence). The J segment lost 4 bases and the V segment lost 0 bases, leaving 1 base of the junction unmatched.

The table lists this clone with a few counts. The CDR3: CASSLWDTNYGYTF. The CDR3 nucleotides read TGTGCCAGCAGTTTATGGGACACTAACTATGGCTACACCTTC. V usage is TRBV28 and J usage is TRBJ1-2; maybe TRBD1 (5 bases). The CDR3 is 14 residues long. The germline V gene encodes CDR1 MDHEN and CDR2 SYDVKM. V was cut by 0 bases and J by 0 bases, with 5 bases left in between.